These 32 T cell receptor beta chains originate from one sample sequenced in a study of immune characterization of retroperitoneal liposarcoma. Each CDR3 protein gets one entry after TCRdb re-called the PCR reads with MiXCR. The sample carries about 2,600 distinct CDR3 sequences, about 40% recorded once. Sequencing was carried out using tumor tissue. The receptors were sampled from a male donor with retroperitoneal liposarcoma.

The chain carries TRBV6-2 or TRBV6-3 and TRBJ1-1; D might be TRBD1 (6 bases). There are 13 residues in the CDR3. V dropped 5 bases and J dropped 4 bases, with 11 bases sitting between them. Germline V lookup: CDR1 MNHEY, CDR2 SVGEGT. The CDR3 sequence is CASSHGQSTEAFF. Written as DNA, the CDR3 is TGTGCCAGCAGTCACGGACAGAGCACTGAAGCTTTCTTT.

This clonotype ranks as medium-sized. The chain employs TRBV12-3 or TRBV12-4 and TRBJ2-1, with D tentatively TRBD1 (6 bases). V lost 3 bases and J lost 10, with 13 bases in between. This CDR3 has 13 residues. CDR3 residues: CASSFEQGREQFF. DNA of the CDR3: TGTGCCAGCAGTTTTGAACAGGGTCGCGAGCAGTTCTTC.

With respect to this clonotype: A read error is likely, as this CDR3 ends without the conserved phenylalanine or tryptophan. The chain is built from TRBV6-1 and TRBJ2-1; 7 bases are a match to TRBD2. The CDR3 is made up of 17 amino acids. Germline lookup yields CDR1 MNHNS and CDR2 SASEGT. The V gene end was trimmed by 3 bases and the J gene end by 0 bases; junction bases not matched to a gene: 8. The CDR3 loop is CASSEVPGDYSYNEQFS. In DNA form, the CDR3 reads TGTGCCAGCAGTGAGGTCCCCGGGGACTACTCCTACAATGAGCAGTTCTCC.

The chain combines TRBV10-1 with TRBJ2-3; 7 bases are a match to TRBD2. The CDR3 consists of 15 residues. Germline V gives CDR1 WNHNN, CDR2 SYGVQD (reference sequence). V gave up 5 bases and J gave up 0 bases; unmatched junction bases: 5. The CDR3: CASSPSGRSTDTQYF. The CDR3 coding sequence is TGCGCCAGCAGTCCTAGCGGAAGAAGCACAGATACGCAGTATTTT.

The table lists this clonotype with a count of one. This chain links TRBV4-1 with TRBJ2-1, with 8 bases aligning to TRBD2. The CDR3 has 15 amino acids. Looked up from germline, CDR1 is MGHRA and CDR2 is YSYEKL. V was clipped by 4 bases and J by 3 bases; unmatched bases: 5. The CDR3 reads CASSPSGSVYNEQFF. CDR3 nucleotide sequence: TGCGCCAGCAGCCCGAGCGGGAGTGTCTACAATGAGCAGTTCTTC.

This clonotype has only one observation. The chain combines TRBV11-3 with TRBJ2-5; D might be TRBD2 (5 bases). The J call is doubtful: the DNA matches TRBJ2-7 better. Germline CDR1 reads SGHNT; CDR2 reads YENEEA. The CDR3 totals 14 residues. The CDR3 nucleotides read TGTGCCAGCAGCTTAGCGGGGTACGGATACGAGCAGTACTTC. Protein: CASSLAGYGYEQYF.

This chain uses TRBV7-2 with TRBJ2-5; no reliable D call. The germline V gene encodes CDR1 SGHTA and CDR2 FQGNSA. Trimming stripped 2 bases from V and 5 bases from J, with 9 bases between. The CDR3 runs to 13 residues. DNA of the CDR3: TGTGCCAGCAGCTTACTCGCCGCGGAGACCCAGTACTTC. Translating gives CASSLLAAETQYF.

The chain employs TRBV7-9 and TRBJ2-1; 7 positions agree with TRBD1. V was pared by 0 bases and J by 13 bases, with 9 bases of the junction left unmatched. This CDR3 has 14 residues. Germline V gene sequence: CDR1 SEHNR, CDR2 FQNEAQ (reference sequence). The CDR3 DNA is TGTGCCAGCAGCTTAGCAGAGGGGGCGTACATTCAGTTCTTC. It translates to CASSLAEGAYIQFF.

This chain joins TRBV4-3 and TRBJ2-1, with 7 bases that match TRBD2. J gave up 5 bases and V 0 bases, and 7 bases lay outside the gene matches. CDR1 and CDR2 from the germline V gene are LGHNA and YSLEER. CDR3 length equals 16 residues. The CDR3 DNA reads as TGCGCCAGCAGCCAAGAAGGGGCTAGCGGAAACAATGAGCAGTTCTTC. Translated: CASSQEGASGNNEQFF.

In this sample, this clonotype is medium-sized. The J gene is TRBJ2-1, the V gene TRBV7-6, with 9 bases fitting TRBD1. The J call may be in error: the DNA end matches TRBJ2-7 better. The CDR3 is made up of 16 amino acids. Germline V gene lookup returns CDR1 SGHVS and CDR2 FNYEAQ. CDR3 protein: CASSLAQGQGYNEQYF. The CDR3 DNA reads TGTGCCAGCAGCTTAGCTCAGGGACAGGGATACAATGAGCAGTACTTC.

With regard to this clonotype: This sequence may be a read error, since a much larger clone differs from it by one base. This chain links TRBV6-1 with TRBJ2-1; D may match TRBD1 or TRBD2 (5 bases each). V was clipped by 1 base and J by 13 bases, with 14 bases between them. Germline V lookup: CDR1 MNHNS, CDR2 SASEGT. The CDR3 loop spans 13 amino acids. The CDR3 loop is CASSEERGETQFF. CDR3 DNA: TGTGCCAGCAGTGAAGAGAGGGGAGAGACCCAGTTCTTC.

By proportion, this clonotype is medium-sized. The rearrangement uses TRBV6-1 and TRBJ2-3; the D is unclear. Trimming left V 11 bases short and J 5 bases short, with 14 bases between. CDR3 length: 12 residues. Germline assignment: CDR1 MNHNS and CDR2 SASEGT. CDR3 DNA: TGTGCCTGCGACACCTACGGAGATACGCAGTATTTT. This sequence encodes CACDTYGDTQYF.

By proportion, this clonotype is large. The V gene is TRBV6-5, the J gene TRBJ2-6; the D gene is possibly TRBD1 (6 bases). Trimming took 1 base from V and 0 from J, leaving 7 bases between them. This CDR3 comprises 16 residues. Germline CDR1 reads MNHEY; CDR2 reads SVGAGI. CDR3 nucleotides: TGTGCCAGCAGTTACTGGGACACCTCTGGGGCCAACGTCCTGACTTTC. This gives the protein CASSYWDTSGANVLTF.

This chain connects TRBV5-5 to TRBJ2-6, with 7 bases that match TRBD2. In germline, CDR1 is SGHKS, CDR2 YYEKEE (reference sequence). CDR3 length: 19 residues. Trimming cost V 3 bases and J 2 bases; bases outside gene matches: 14. This chain's CDR3 is CASSSVGGVGLTGANVLTF. The CDR3 nucleotides are TGTGCCAGCAGCTCCGTTGGGGGGGTGGGGTTGACTGGGGCCAACGTCCTGACTTTC.

This clonotype was seen a few times. This sequence joins TRBV6-6 and TRBJ1-2, with D unclear. Trimming shortened V by 4 bases and J by 4 bases, and 13 bases separated the two germline ends. The CDR3 is 14 amino acids. Germline CDR1 MNHNY, CDR2 SVGAGI (reference sequence). DNA of the CDR3: TGTGCCAGCAGTTTCCTCGATCGGGGCTATGGCTACACCTTC. This sequence encodes CASSFLDRGYGYTF.

The chain has TRBV6-1 and TRBJ2-1; D not resolved. The germline gives CDR1 MNHNS, CDR2 SASEGT. V lost 7 bases and J lost 10, with 20 bases in between. The CDR3 extends over 14 amino acids. CDR3 in DNA: TGTGCCAGCAAGTGGAACGACGGTACCTACGAGCAGTTCTTC. It specifies CASKWNDGTYEQFF.

By proportion, this clonotype is medium-sized. The chain joins TRBV6-1 to TRBJ2-3; D is uncertain. Germline CDR1 and CDR2: MNHNS and SASEGT. The V gene lost 8 bases and the J gene lost 5 bases, with 11 bases spanning the gap. The CDR3 sequence is 12 residues long. The CDR3 DNA reads TGTGCCAGCTCTCCCTCGATAGATACGCAGTATTTT. This gives the protein CASSPSIDTQYF.

The chain uses TRBV12-3 or TRBV12-4 and TRBJ1-1, with unresolved D. The germline V and J ends were trimmed by 7 bases and 5 bases, with 17 bases remaining between them. This CDR3 region has 14 residues. CDR3 nucleotide sequence: TGTGCCAGCACTATAGCATTTACGAGGACTGAAGCTTTCTTT. Its translation is CASTIAFTRTEAFF.

This clonotype turned up a few times. V is TRBV6-1 and J is TRBJ2-4; D is perhaps TRBD1 or TRBD2 (5 bases each). V was trimmed by 4 bases and J by 0 bases, leaving 16 bases between them. CDR3 length: 17 amino acids. Germline CDR1 reads MNHNS; CDR2 reads SASEGT. CDR3 region: CASSAGEGVEAKNIQYF. CDR3 DNA sequence: TGTGCCAGCAGTGCCGGGGAAGGGGTGGAAGCCAAAAACATTCAGTACTTC.

This clonotype has a handful of counts. The J gene is TRBJ1-2, the V gene TRBV6-1; 9 bases match TRBD1. Germline V CDR1 and CDR2: MNHNS, SASEGT. The CDR3 covers 15 residues. Germline trimming cut 6 bases from V and 0 bases from J; bases unmatched to any gene: 5. This CDR3 is CASRATGGSNYGYTF. CDR3 nucleotide sequence: TGTGCCAGCAGGGCTACAGGGGGCTCTAACTATGGCTACACCTTC.

The genes are TRBV11-2 and TRBJ1-2; D is possibly TRBD1 (5 bases). CDR1 is SGHAT and CDR2 is FQNNGV in the germline V gene. The CDR3 is 16 residues long. Trimming took off 6 bases at V and 4 bases at J, with 21 bases between the two ends. CDR3 coding DNA: TGTGCCAGCAGTCAAAGCCCGGGGCAGGCCCTCTATGGCTACACCTTC. It specifies CASSQSPGQALYGYTF. The complete variable domain, with remaining parts taken from reference TRBV11-2 and TRBJ1-2, reads EAGVAQSPRYKIIEKRQSVAFWCNPISGHATLYWYQQILGQGPKLLIQFQNNGVVDDSQLPKDRFSAERLKGVDSTLKIQPAKLEDSAVYLCASSQSPGQALYGYTFGSGTRLTVV.

Relative to its sample, this clonotype is medium-sized. The gene calls are TRBV28 and TRBJ2-1, with TRBD2 matching 13 bases. Germline lookup yields CDR1 MDHEN and CDR2 SYDVKM. The ends lost 5 bases at V and 5 bases at J; junction bases unmatched: 3. The CDR3 runs to 15 residues. DNA for the CDR3: TGTGCCAGCAGTCTAGGACTAGCGGGAGACAATGAGCAGTTCTTC. Translating gives CASSLGLAGDNEQFF.

This sequence joins TRBV24-1 and TRBJ2-1, with 8 bases fitting TRBD1. The J call may be faulty, since TRBJ2-5 better matches the DNA end. There are 16 residues in the CDR3. From germline, CDR1 is KGHDR and CDR2 SFDVKD. In nucleotides, the CDR3 is TGTGCCACCAGCACCGGGACAGGCCCAAGAGGGGAGACCCAGTACTTC. Translating it yields CATSTGTGPRGETQYF.

J is TRBJ2-5 and V is TRBV6-1; D is unresolved. Gene TRBJ2-4 matches the end of the DNA better, so the J call may be wrong. Germline CDR1 MNHNS, CDR2 SASEGT. This CDR3 is 15 amino acids long. The CDR3 spells CASSDMTSAKNIQYF. The CDR3 region has the DNA TGTGCCAGCAGTGATATGACTTCAGCCAAAAACATTCAGTACTTC.

In this sample, this clonotype is large. This chain links TRBV6-5 with TRBJ2-1, with D possibly TRBD2 on 5 matching bases. The CDR3 runs 13 residues. V lost 2 bases and J lost 6, with 8 bases in between. Germline V gives CDR1 MNHEY, CDR2 SVGAGI. The CDR3 is CASSYGEGNEQFF. The CDR3 DNA is TGTGCCAGCAGTTACGGTGAGGGCAATGAGCAGTTCTTC.

Comment on this clonotype: This could be a read error, since a much larger clone is one nucleotide away. The chain carries TRBV6-5 and TRBJ2-1; D perhaps matches TRBD2 (5 bases). The J call may not be correct, given that the DNA end is closer to TRBJ2-7. Germline values: CDR1 MNHEY, CDR2 SVGAGI. The CDR3 is 13 amino acids. CDR3: CASSYGEGNEQYF. In nucleotides, the CDR3 is TGTGCCAGCAGTTACGGTGAGGGCAATGAGCAGTACTTC.

By share of the sample, this clonotype is medium-sized. The chain has TRBV6-1 and TRBJ2-1; TRBD1 matches 7 bases. The end of the DNA fits TRBJ2-7 better, so the J call may be wrong. There are 17 residues in the CDR3. Germline CDR1 MNHNS, CDR2 SASEGT. CDR3 sequence reads: CASPDRSGGKAYNEQYF. The CDR3 region has the DNA TGTGCCAGCCCCGATCGTTCAGGGGGTAAGGCCTACAATGAGCAGTACTTC.

The rearrangement uses TRBV6-6 and TRBJ2-5, with 9 bases that match TRBD1. The CDR3 has 14 residues. Per germline, CDR1 MNHNY and CDR2 SVGAGI (reference sequence). Germline trimming cut 2 bases from V and 11 bases from J; bases unmatched to any gene: 9. CDR3 DNA: TGTGCCAGCAGTTACAGGGACAGGGAGGGGGAGCAGTACTTC. Its protein is CASSYRDREGEQYF.

This clonotype was counted between two and nine times. The chain combines TRBV11-1 with TRBJ1-1; D may be TRBD1 (5 bases). The CDR3 runs to 13 residues. CDR1 is SGHAT, CDR2 FQDESV, per germline (reference sequence). Trimming pared 5 bases from V and 6 bases from J, leaving 13 bases between. The CDR3 nucleotides are TGTGCCAGCAGCCCTCGTTGGGGCCCTGAAGCTTTCTTT. It is translated as CASSPRWGPEAFF. Full variable domain (missing parts from reference TRBV11-1 and TRBJ1-1): EAEVAQSPRYKITEKSQAVAFWCDPISGHATLYWYRQILGQGPELLVQFQDESVVDDSQLPKDRFSAERLKGVDSTLKIQPAELGDSAMYLCASSPRWGPEAFFGQGTRLTVV.

This chain links TRBV24-1 with TRBJ1-1, with D unresolved. The V gene lost 6 bases and the J gene lost 1 base, with 8 bases spanning the gap. Germline CDR1 KGHDR, CDR2 SFDVKD. The CDR3 loop spans 13 amino acids. The CDR3 reads CATSSRTNTEAFF. CDR3 sequence (DNA): TGTGCCACCAGTTCCCGGACGAACACTGAAGCTTTCTTT.

The table lists this clonotype with a few counts. This chain uses TRBV6-5 with TRBJ1-5; D remains unclear. V shed 0 bases and J shed 7 bases, with 7 bases lying between them. There are 13 residues in the CDR3. CDR1 MNHEY and CDR2 SVGAGI come from the germline V gene. CDR3 protein: CASSYSGRQPQHF. As DNA, the CDR3 is TGTGCCAGCAGTTACTCAGGCCGGCAGCCCCAGCATTTT.

This chain uses TRBV27 with TRBJ1-4; perhaps TRBD1 as D (6 bases). V lost 5 bases, J lost 8 bases, and 18 bases lay in between. The V gene's germline CDR1 is MNHEY and CDR2 SMNVEV (reference sequence). The CDR3 covers 15 residues. For the CDR3, the DNA is TGTGCCAGCAGTCCCAGGGGTCCCGTGGGGGAAAAACTGTTTTTT. This translates into CASSPRGPVGEKLFF.